Following are 20 T cell receptor beta chains from one sample sequenced in a study of blood T cells in healthy people across ages. The authors ran a second PCR of roughly 7 to 11 cycles using a sample-barcoded 5' primer and a J-beta primer mix. TCRdb reprocessed the 5' RACE reads with MiXCR, giving one entry per CDR3 protein. The sample lists some 1.1 million distinct CDR3 sequences, approximately 38% occurring once. The sample taken for sequencing was blood. The receptors shown here come from a young man in good health.

This clonotype was picked up a small number of times. V gene TRBV20-1 combines with J gene TRBJ2-3, with TRBD2 matching 8 bases. This CDR3 comprises 15 residues. Germline V gene data show CDR1 as DFQATT and CDR2 as SNEGSKA (reference sequence). Trimming took 4 bases from V and 3 from J; bases not matched to a gene: 9. The CDR3 DNA sequence: TGCAGTGCTACCAAGCGGGGGCCGAGGACAGATACGCAGTATTTT. This encodes CSATKRGPRTDTQYF.

CDR3: CASSPSLGIRGQPQHF. CDR3 sequence (DNA): TGCGCCAGCAGCCCCTCGTTGGGAATCAGGGGTCAGCCCCAGCATTTT. This sequence joins TRBV4-3 and TRBJ1-5; maybe TRBD1 (6 bases). Germline V CDR1 and CDR2: LGHNA, YSLEER. CDR3 size: 16 residues. V shed 4 bases and J shed 6 bases, with 19 bases lying between them.

V and J are TRBV13 and TRBJ1-1; D is unclear. The ends were cut back, 8 bases at V and 1 base at J, with 11 bases in the middle. From germline, CDR1 is PRHDT and CDR2 FYEKMQ (reference sequence). The CDR3 contains 13 residues. CDR3: CASRYGRNTEAFF. CDR3 DNA: TGTGCCAGCCGATACGGACGGAACACTGAAGCTTTCTTT.

On this clonotype itself: Sequence at one end of the junction differs from germline and may be a read error. This chain uses TRBV20-1 with TRBJ1-6; D perhaps matches TRBD1 (6 bases). Germline-derived CDR1 and CDR2 are DFQATT and SNEGSKA (reference sequence). There are 16 residues in the CDR3. The CDR3 spells CSADGSGQRYNSPLHF. CDR3 in DNA: TGCAGTGCCGACGGTTCCGGACAGCGCTATAATTCACCCCTCCATTTT.

This clonotype turned up a few times. V and J are TRBV12-3 or TRBV12-4 and TRBJ2-7, with D maybe TRBD2 (5 bases). The CDR3 consists of 12 residues. The V end was cut by 3 bases, the J end by 6 bases, with 9 bases between. The CDR3 protein is CASSFRTLEQYF. CDR3 DNA sequence: TGTGCCAGCAGTTTCCGGACTCTCGAGCAGTACTTC.

In DNA, the CDR3 is TGTGCCAGCAGCCGAACAACTAGCGGGGCCTACAATGAGCAGTACTTC. The encoded protein is CASSRTTSGAYNEQYF. The chain links TRBV7-3 to TRBJ2-1; TRBD2 aligns across 10 bases. The J call may be faulty, since TRBJ2-7 better matches the DNA end. This CDR3 has 16 residues. Germline CDR1 SGHTA, CDR2 FQGTGA.

The rearrangement links TRBV7-9 to TRBJ1-5, with 7 bases that match TRBD1. With V trimmed by 4 bases and J by 4 bases, 7 bases remained unmatched. Per germline, CDR1 SEHNR and CDR2 FQNEAQ (reference sequence). The CDR3 spans 15 residues. The CDR3 DNA is TGTGCCAGCAGCTCCGACAGGGAGGTTAATCAGCCCCAGCATTTT. This codes for CASSSDREVNQPQHF.

CDR3 in DNA: TGTGCCAGCAGTCTAACAGGGATTGTTCAGCCCCAGCATTTT. This gives the protein CASSLTGIVQPQHF. This chain joins TRBV6-2 or TRBV6-3 and TRBJ1-5; TRBD1 is a possible D gene (6 bases). The V end was cut by 5 bases, the J end by 6 bases, with 14 bases between. This CDR3 spans 14 amino acids. Germline assignment: CDR1 MNHEY and CDR2 SVGEGT.

The gene calls are TRBV7-9 and TRBJ1-1; D unresolved. The germline V gene has CDR1 SEHNR and CDR2 FQNEAQ (reference sequence). The CDR3 totals 14 residues. V was clipped by 1 base and J by 7 bases, with 13 bases between them. CDR3 bases: TGTGCCAGCAGCTTAGATTTGCGAGGAAATGAAGCTTTCTTT. It codes for CASSLDLRGNEAFF.

The chain has TRBV20-1 and TRBJ2-3, with no clear D. The CDR3 runs 16 residues. The germline V and J ends were trimmed by 0 bases and 0 bases, with 13 bases remaining between them. Germline V gene sequence: CDR1 DFQATT, CDR2 SNEGSKA (reference sequence). CDR3 in DNA: TGCAGTGCTAGAGATCCGAGATATAAAAGCACAGATACGCAGTATTTT. Protein product: CSARDPRYKSTDTQYF.

This clonotype was observed a few times. This sequence joins TRBV28 and TRBJ1-5, with 9 bases aligning to TRBD1. CDR3 length: 19 amino acids. The ends lost 3 bases at V and 0 bases at J; junction bases unmatched: 12. Per germline, CDR1 MDHEN and CDR2 SYDVKM. The CDR3: CASSFSMDRGSYSNQPQHF. The CDR3 nucleotides are TGTGCCAGCAGTTTTTCGATGGACAGGGGATCCTATAGCAATCAGCCCCAGCATTTT.

V and J are TRBV11-1 and TRBJ2-4; 8 nucleotides match TRBD2. The J call may be wrong; the DNA end is better matched by TRBJ2-5. Looked up from germline, CDR1 is SGHAT and CDR2 is FQDESV (reference sequence). This CDR3 is 16 amino acids long. The CDR3 protein is CASSLGVSGIAETQYF. In DNA, the CDR3 is TGTGCCAGCAGCTTAGGGGTTAGCGGGATCGCAGAGACCCAGTACTTC.

In its sample, this clonotype was seen a few times. V usage is TRBV5-1 and J usage is TRBJ1-5; possibly TRBD1 for D (6 bases). Germline V gene sequence: CDR1 SGHRS, CDR2 YFSETQ. Trimming pared 5 bases from V and 0 bases from J, leaving 12 bases between. The CDR3 has 15 amino acids. CDR3 sequence (DNA): TGCGCCAGCAGACCCGGACAGTATAGCAATCAGCCCCAGCATTTT. Translating gives CASRPGQYSNQPQHF.

This clonotype has more than one count but fewer than ten. V is TRBV7-2 and J is TRBJ1-1; D ambiguous. CDR3 size: 16 residues. V lost 0 bases and J 7 bases, leaving 18 bases between the germline ends. Per germline, CDR1 SGHTA and CDR2 FQGNSA. The CDR3 DNA sequence: TGTGCCAGCAGCTTAGCGCGCGGCAGTACGAAGGGTGAAGCTTTCTTT. Amino acid sequence: CASSLARGSTKGEAFF.

The chain combines TRBV9 with TRBJ2-7; D uncertain. The V gene lost 0 bases and the J gene lost 7 bases, with 17 bases spanning the gap. The CDR3 runs 15 residues. Germline assignment: CDR1 SGDLS and CDR2 YYNGEE. For the CDR3, the DNA is TGTGCCAGCAGCGTAGACGGCAGGTCCAACAATGAGCAGTACTTC. Translating it yields CASSVDGRSNNEQYF.

CDR3 protein: CASSSGLRMYNEQYF. Written as DNA, the CDR3 is TGTGCCAGCAGTTCGGGACTAAGGATGTACAATGAGCAGTACTTC. The chain has TRBV6-5 and TRBJ2-1; 7 bases match TRBD2. Judging by the DNA end, TRBJ2-7 fits better; the J call may be wrong. This CDR3 spans 15 amino acids. Germline lookup yields CDR1 MNHEY and CDR2 SVGAGI.

This chain joins TRBV5-5 and TRBJ1-6; D might be TRBD1 (5 bases). CDR3 length: 14 amino acids. V was pared by 1 base and J by 7 bases, with 9 bases between. Germline CDR1 reads SGHKS; CDR2 reads YYEKEE (reference sequence). The CDR3 sequence: CASSLLWGNSPLHF. The CDR3 nucleotides are TGTGCCAGCAGCTTGTTATGGGGGAATTCACCCCTCCACTTT.

V and J are TRBV9 and TRBJ2-3; no definite D call. The V and J ends lost 3 bases and 4 bases respectively, with 6 bases between them. The germline gives CDR1 SGDLS, CDR2 YYNGEE. This CDR3 spans 12 amino acids. The CDR3 DNA is TGTGCCAGCAGCGAAACGCCAGATACGCAGTATTTT. Translating gives CASSETPDTQYF.

The chain has TRBV20-1 and TRBJ1-4, with TRBD1 as a possible D gene (5 bases). This CDR3 region has 19 residues. The germline CDR1 and CDR2 sequences are DFQATT and SNEGSKA (reference sequence). V was trimmed by 6 bases and J by 3 bases, leaving 29 bases between them. The CDR3, as DNA: TGCAGTGCCCGAAAGGCCAGGGATTCTCCCTTACGGTCTAATGAAAAACTGTTTTTT. Protein sequence: CSARKARDSPLRSNEKLFF.

This clonotype was counted only a few times. The chain combines TRBV15 with TRBJ2-7; tentative D call: TRBD2 (5 bases). V lost 1 base, J lost 6 bases, and 16 bases lay in between. There are 15 residues in the CDR3. Germline V gives CDR1 LNHNV, CDR2 YYDKDF (reference sequence). CDR3 region: CATSRVETTLVEQYF. As DNA, the CDR3 is TGTGCCACCAGCAGAGTAGAGACTACTCTCGTCGAGCAGTACTTC. The full variable domain, in which reference TRBV15 and TRBJ2-7 provide the parts outside the CDR3, is DAMVIQNPRYQVTQFGKPVTLSCSQTLNHNVMYWYQQKSSQAPKLLFHYYDKDFNNEADTPDNFQSRRPNTSFCFLDIRSPGLGDTAMYLCATSRVETTLVEQYFGPGTRLTVT.